The rows below give T cell receptor beta chains drawn from one sample of a study of blood T cell repertoires in COVID-19. The protocol was immunoSEQ multiplex PCR, while the TCRdb copy is restricted to in-frame clones and leaves out a portion. The sample consists of 250,000 to 350,000 clones, approximately 85% of them appearing once. Specimen: peripheral blood. All receptors come from a human donor with COVID-19, enrolled during active disease. The donor label of this sample is uncertain. The CDR3 runs from the conserved cysteine through the conserved F or W. The D gene is left open where the match is weak. Size values are once, few and many counts, or a class for expanded clones, and some rows have none.

D	V	size	J	DNA	CDR3
TRBD1	TRBV5-1	-	TRBJ2-7	TGCGCCAGCAGCCCAGGGACAGGGGCCCACGAGCAGTACTTC	CASSPGTGAHEQYF
-	TRBV11-3	-	TRBJ2-7	TGTGCCAGCAGTGAAGGGAGATACCTAACGGAAGAGCAGTACTTC	CASSEGRYLTEEQYF
TRBD2	TRBV7-3	-	TRBJ2-1	TGTGCCAGCAGCCGTAGCGGGAGAAGGAACAATGAGCAGTTCTTC	CASSRSGRRNNEQFF
-	TRBV7-2	-	TRBJ1-4	TGTGCCAGCAGCTTAGTATTTGGGGGCGATGAAAAACTGTTTTTT	CASSLVFGGDEKLFF
-	TRBV20-1	-	TRBJ1-2	TGCAGCTCTAGGTTGGGTAGTGGCTACACCTTC	CSSRLGSGYTF
TRBD1	TRBV10-3	-	TRBJ2-1	TGTGCCATCAGTGATATCAGGGACAGCTCCTACAATGAGCAGTTCTTC	CAISDIRDSSYNEQFF
-	TRBV3-1/TRBV3-2	few	TRBJ1-4	TGTGCCAGCAGCCAAGATCGAGGCGAACAGGTTGTTGAAAAACTGTTTTTT	CASSQDRGEQVVEKLFF
TRBD2	TRBV6-2/TRBV6-3	-	TRBJ2-3	TGTGCCAGCAGTTACACGGGGACTAGCGGGAGTTATACGCAGTATTTT	CASSYTGTSGSYTQYF
TRBD1	TRBV19	-	TRBJ2-7	TGTGCCAGTAATCACGGGACAGGGAATTTCTACGAGCAGTACTTC	CASNHGTGNFYEQYF
-	TRBV15	-	TRBJ1-1	TGTGCCACCAGCCGGGGACATTTGAACACTGAAGCTTTCTTT	CATSRGHLNTEAFF
-	TRBV9	-	TRBJ1-1	TGTGCCAGCAGCGTAGAGAGGGTGAACACTGAAGCTTTCTTT	CASSVERVNTEAFF
-	TRBV6-5	-	TRBJ1-6	TGTGCCAGCAGTTCAGGGGCAAATTCACCCCTCCACTTT	CASSSGANSPLHF
-	TRBV5-1	-	TRBJ2-3	TGCGCCAGCAGCTCAGGACTCTCCACAGATACGCAGTATTTT	CASSSGLSTDTQYF
-	TRBV27	-	TRBJ1-4	TGTGCCAGCAGTTTAGGGGGCGGTAATGAAAAACTGTTTTTT	CASSLGGGNEKLFF
-	TRBV5-1	-	TRBJ1-5	TGCGCCAGCAGGCGGGACGGTAGCAATCAGCCCCAGCATTTT	CASRRDGSNQPQHF
-	TRBV3-1/TRBV3-2	-	TRBJ1-2	TGTGCCAGCAGCCAAAGCCCCCCTAATGGCTACACCTTC	CASSQSPPNGYTF
-	TRBV12-3/TRBV12-4	-	TRBJ2-1	TGTGCCAGCAGTTTAGGGACTTCCGGCGAGCAGTTCTTC	CASSLGTSGEQFF
-	TRBV18	-	TRBJ1-1	TGTGCCAGCTCACCAGGACAGTTCGCTGAAGCTTTCTTT	CASSPGQFAEAFF
-	TRBV28	-	TRBJ1-1	TGTGCCAGCAGTTTGGGAGGGGCAGGTAACACTGAAGCTTTCTTT	CASSLGGAGNTEAFF
-	TRBV7-8	-	TRBJ2-7	TGTGCCAGCAGCCGCACCCCTAGCAAATCCGAGCAGTACTTC	CASSRTPSKSEQYF
TRBD1	TRBV5-6	-	TRBJ1-4	TGTGCCAGCAGCCCCGGGACAGGGGGAGAAAAACTGTTTTTT	CASSPGTGGEKLFF
TRBD2	TRBV4-1	-	TRBJ2-3	TGCGCCAGCAGCCAAGTTTTGGTAGCGGGAGGTCCCGATACGCAGTATTTT	CASSQVLVAGGPDTQYF
-	TRBV21-1	-	TRBJ2-7	TGTGCCAGCAGCAGACACAGGGACAGGGTTTACTTC	CASSRHRDRVYF
-	TRBV28	-	TRBJ1-1	TGTGCCAGCACTGGGACACTGAACACTGAAGCTTTCTTT	CASTGTLNTEAFF
-	TRBV29-1	-	TRBJ2-3	TGCAGCGTTGAAGATATGGTCCAAACGGGAGCAGATACGCAGTATTTT	CSVEDMVQTGADTQYF
TRBD2	TRBV19	-	TRBJ2-3	TGTGCCAGTAGTCCCCTGGGGGGGGATACGCAGTATTTT	CASSPLGGDTQYF
-	TRBV12-3/TRBV12-4	-	TRBJ1-2	TGTGCCAGCAGTCCTCCAGGGGTCTATGGCTACACCTTC	CASSPPGVYGYTF
-	TRBV19	once	TRBJ1-4	TGTGCCAGTAGCCTGGGTGGAGGGTCTAATGAAAAACTGTTTTTT	CASSLGGGSNEKLFF
TRBD1	TRBV29-1	-	TRBJ2-7	TGCAGCGTTACCGACAGGGAATCCTACGAGCAGTACTTC	CSVTDRESYEQYF
-	TRBV2	-	TRBJ1-4	TGTGCCAGCAGTCGAAATCGGGGGGAAAAACTGTTTTTT	CASSRNRGEKLFF
-	TRBV11-3	-	TRBJ2-7	TGTGCCAGCAGCCCGTACCGGGACACTACCTACGAGCAGTACTTC	CASSPYRDTTYEQYF
-	TRBV5-1	-	TRBJ1-1	TGCGCCAGCAGGGTGGAGGGGCGCCGGAACACTGAAGCTTTCTTT	CASRVEGRRNTEAFF
-	TRBV10-2	-	TRBJ1-5	TGCGCCAGCAGTGAGCGGTATCAGCCCCAGCATTTT	CASSERYQPQHF
-	TRBV7-3	-	TRBJ2-2	TGTGCCAGCAGCTTGACAGGATTACCGGGGGAGCTGTTTTTT	CASSLTGLPGELFF
-	TRBV2	-	TRBJ2-1	TGTGCCAGCAGAGAGACTATGATGTCTAGCGAGGGGTTCTTC	CASRETMMSSEGFF
-	TRBV28	-	TRBJ2-7	TGTGCCACCCTTAGCGGAACTTCCTACGAGCAGTACTTC	CATLSGTSYEQYF
TRBD2	TRBV30	-	TRBJ2-1	TGTGCCTGGAGTGGACTCACCGGGACTAGCGGGAGAGGCTCCTACAATGAGCAGTTCTTC	CAWSGLTGTSGRGSYNEQFF
TRBD2	TRBV30	-	TRBJ2-1	TGTGCCTGGAGTGTTGGACTAGCGGGAGGGCCGAGGGAGCAGTTCTTC	CAWSVGLAGGPREQFF
TRBD1	TRBV19	few	TRBJ1-2	TGTGCCAGTAGTATGGTCGACAGGGGGTGGGATGGCTACACCTTC	CASSMVDRGWDGYTF
-	TRBV19	-	TRBJ1-1	TGTGCCATACAGACGGGGGGCAGGACTGAAGCTTTCTTT	CAIQTGGRTEAFF
-	TRBV3-1/TRBV3-2	few	TRBJ1-2	TGTGCCAGCAGCCCGCACAGGGCCTATGGCTACACCTTC	CASSPHRAYGYTF
-	TRBV27	once	TRBJ1-6	TGTGCCAGCAGTCCCGCGGAGGGTTGGAAGTCACCCCTCCACTTT	CASSPAEGWKSPLHF
-	TRBV2	-	TRBJ1-6	TGTGCCAGCACGCCAGGGTTTAATTCACCCCTCCACTTT	CASTPGFNSPLHF
-	TRBV6-1	-	TRBJ2-7	TGTGCCAGCAGACCCCAGGGGGGAGCCTTCTCTGAGCAGTACTTC	CASRPQGGAFSEQYF
TRBD1	TRBV5-1	-	TRBJ1-2	TGCGCCAGCAGCTTAGATCCTGGACAGGGGGGATACACCTTC	CASSLDPGQGGYTF
TRBD1	TRBV19	-	TRBJ1-4	TGTGCCAGTAGTATCACAGGGGGTGGTGAAAAACTGTTTTTT	CASSITGGGEKLFF